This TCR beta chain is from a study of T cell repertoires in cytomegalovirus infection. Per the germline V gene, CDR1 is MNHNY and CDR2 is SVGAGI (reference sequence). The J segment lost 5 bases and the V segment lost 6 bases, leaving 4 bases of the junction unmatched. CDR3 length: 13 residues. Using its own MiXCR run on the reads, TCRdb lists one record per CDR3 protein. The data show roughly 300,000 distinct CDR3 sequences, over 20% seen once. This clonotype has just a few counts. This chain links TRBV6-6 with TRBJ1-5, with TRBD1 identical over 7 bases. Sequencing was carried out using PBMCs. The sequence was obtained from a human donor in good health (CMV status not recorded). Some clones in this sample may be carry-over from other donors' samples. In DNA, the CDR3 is TGTGCCAGCAGCGACAGGGCCTATCAGCCCCAGCATTTT. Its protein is CASSDRAYQPQHF.